The present TCR beta chain was sequenced within a study of shared clonotypes between healthy human individuals. Whole-study context: Aged between 18 and 49, the donors were a couple of women and three men. CD4 naive cells filled three plates per donor, CD4 memory three, CD8 naive two and CD8 memory one.

The naive CD8 population came from CD45RO-negative cells selected for CCR7, without terminally differentiated effector memory CD45RA+ cells. The CDR3 sequence is 11 residues long. Trimming took off 6 bases at V and 6 bases at J, with 9 bases between the two ends. Per the germline V gene, CDR1 is MDHEN and CDR2 is SYDVKM. The authors split each subset's genomic DNA evenly across several immunoSEQ plates. The table came from immunoSEQ multiplex PCR; TCRdb's copy has only in-frame clones and leaves some out. This table holds nearly 2 million clones, 85% to 95% found once. V is TRBV28 and J is TRBJ2-7; unclear D gene. The TCR was taken from a man aged 18 to 30 in good health. Material for sequencing was naive CD8+ T cells sorted from blood. CDR3 sequence reads: CASSPASEQYF. CDR3 DNA sequence: TGTGCCAGCAGCCCGGCGAGCGAGCAGTACTTC.